These 32 T cell receptor beta chains came from one sample sequenced in a study of cytomegalovirus exposure and HLA in healthy donors. Amplification used 60 Vbeta primers and 13 Jbeta primers. Some clones are missing from TCRdb's copy, which holds only in-frame ones; the method was immunoSEQ multiplex PCR. Among 90,000 to 120,000 clones listed, less than 85% were seen once. Sequences were obtained from PBMCs. Every receptor here comes from a man younger than 30 in good health and CMV-seronegative.

V usage is TRBV5-1 and J usage is TRBJ1-4; D gene unclear. The germline gives CDR1 SGHRS, CDR2 YFSETQ. Trimming left V 7 bases short and J 8 bases short, with 15 bases between. The CDR3 sequence is 13 residues long. The CDR3 sequence: CASGEGGGEKLFF. In nucleotides, the CDR3 is TGCGCCAGCGGGGAGGGCGGTGGAGAAAAACTGTTTTTT.

The gene calls are TRBV7-6 and TRBJ2-1, with TRBD1 identical over 8 bases. The CDR3 spans 15 residues. The trim removed 5 bases at V and 2 bases at J, leaving 5 bases unmatched. CDR1 SGHVS and CDR2 FNYEAQ come from the germline V gene. CDR3 nucleotide sequence: TGTGCCAGCAGCCCACAGGGGGAGGCCTACAATGAGCAGTTCTTC. It specifies CASSPQGEAYNEQFF.

The gene calls are TRBV19 and TRBJ2-2; tentative D call: TRBD1 (6 bases). CDR1 is LNHDA, CDR2 SQIVND, per germline (reference sequence). There are 16 residues in the CDR3. Trimming pared 4 bases from V and 2 bases from J, leaving 14 bases between. CDR3 residues: CASSRAPGVNTGELFF. For the CDR3, the DNA is TGTGCCAGTAGTAGGGCACCAGGGGTAAACACCGGGGAGCTGTTTTTT.

There are a few counts of this clone. This rearrangement joins TRBV5-4 to TRBJ1-1; a weak D match, TRBD1 (6 bases). CDR3 length equals 14 residues. Germline lookup yields CDR1 SGHNT and CDR2 YYREEE (reference sequence). V lost 5 bases and J 4 bases, leaving 15 bases between the germline ends. The CDR3 region is CASSLTGRGTEAFF. The CDR3, as DNA: TGTGCCAGCAGTCTGACAGGCAGGGGCACTGAAGCTTTCTTT.

V usage is TRBV4-2 and J usage is TRBJ2-3, with 8 bases aligning to TRBD2. The CDR3 is 16 residues long. The trim removed 2 bases at V and 4 bases at J, leaving 8 bases unmatched. Germline V lookup: CDR1 LGHNA, CDR2 YNFKEQ. DNA of the CDR3: TGTGCCAGCAGCCAAAACCGGGAGGGTGGGCCAGATACGCAGTATTTT. Protein sequence: CASSQNREGGPDTQYF.

J is TRBJ2-3 and V is TRBV19, with 8 bases lining up with TRBD2. CDR1 LNHDA and CDR2 SQIVND come from the germline V gene (reference sequence). The CDR3 contains 15 residues. With V trimmed by 5 bases and J by 5 bases, 9 bases remained unmatched. CDR3 sequence reads: CASSVVTGGVDTQYF. The CDR3, as DNA: TGTGCCAGTAGTGTAGTTACGGGGGGGGTAGATACGCAGTATTTT.

The rearrangement uses TRBV4-3 and TRBJ2-1; D possibly corresponds to TRBD1 (6 bases). CDR3 length equals 16 residues. Germline values: CDR1 LGHNA, CDR2 YSLEER. Trimming removed 0 bases from V and 9 bases from J, with 18 bases in between. In DNA, the CDR3 is TGCGCCAGCAGCCAAGATGTTGGTCAGGGGCGGCGTGAGCAGTTCTTC. This encodes CASSQDVGQGRREQFF.

The chain recombines TRBV28 with TRBJ1-2, with 8 bases identical to TRBD1. J lost 3 bases, V lost 6 bases, and 9 bases had no gene match. CDR3 size: 15 residues. Germline assignment: CDR1 MDHEN and CDR2 SYDVKM. This CDR3 is CASSDRGLGDYGYTF. CDR3 in DNA: TGTGCCAGCAGCGACAGGGGATTAGGGGACTATGGCTACACCTTC.

This chain uses TRBV2 with TRBJ2-6; maybe TRBD1 (5 bases). V shed 7 bases and J shed 2 bases, with 15 bases lying between them. CDR1 and CDR2 from the germline V gene are SNHLY and FYNNEI. The CDR3 loop spans 16 amino acids. This CDR3 is CASTPTQGTGANVLTF. The DNA of the CDR3 is TGTGCCAGCACCCCTACCCAGGGAACTGGGGCCAACGTCCTGACTTTC.

V is TRBV14 and J is TRBJ1-6; 10 bases match TRBD1. The CDR3 consists of 15 residues. From germline, CDR1 is SGHDN and CDR2 FVKESK. After removal of 4 bases from V and 7 bases from J, the junction contained 4 bases not matched to a gene. CDR3 protein: CASSPRTGGNSPLHF. The CDR3 nucleotides are TGTGCCAGCAGCCCCCGGACAGGGGGAAATTCACCCCTCCACTTT.

The rearrangement links TRBV10-3 to TRBJ2-7; 8 nucleotides line up with TRBD1. Looked up from germline, CDR1 is ENHRY and CDR2 is SYGVKD. V lost 5 bases and J lost 2; bases outside the gene matches: 11. The CDR3 has 16 amino acids. CDR3 in amino acids: CAISKFTGQDPYEQYF. As DNA, the CDR3 is TGTGCCATCAGTAAATTCACGGGACAGGATCCCTACGAGCAGTACTTC.

The chain recombines TRBV5-3 with TRBJ2-5; 8 bases match TRBD1. TRBV5-3 is known as an ORF, though its function is uncertain. Unmatched junction bases numbered 2, after V lost 0 bases and J lost 4 bases. The CDR3 is 14 amino acids. In DNA form, the CDR3 reads TGTGCCAGAAGCTTGGAAGGACAGGGAGAGACCCAGTACTTC. Residues: CARSLEGQGETQYF.

The chain has TRBV9 and TRBJ2-3; the D gene is possibly TRBD2 (5 bases). The CDR3 sequence is 15 residues long. Germline loops: CDR1 SGDLS, CDR2 YYNGEE. V lost 6 bases to trimming and J lost 3 bases, with 17 bases between them. Here the CDR3 DNA reads TGTGCCAGCACCCTAGGAGGCTCCCGAACAGATACGCAGTATTTT. It encodes CASTLGGSRTDTQYF.

This clone showed up just a few times. V is TRBV28 and J is TRBJ1-3, with D unresolved. The V gene lost 5 bases and the J gene lost 4 bases, with 6 bases spanning the gap. Germline V gives CDR1 MDHEN, CDR2 SYDVKM. This CDR3 region has 12 residues. In DNA, the CDR3 is TGTGCCAGCAGTCCCCTCGGAAACACCATATATTTT. This encodes CASSPLGNTIYF.

V gene TRBV6-5 combines with J gene TRBJ1-2; 7 positions agree with TRBD1. Germline V CDR1 and CDR2: MNHEY, SVGAGI. Losses at the gene ends were 2 bases for V and 7 bases for J; bases not matched to a gene: 7. The CDR3 is 14 residues long. The CDR3 sequence: CASSYLRGASGYTF. The CDR3 DNA reads as TGTGCCAGCAGTTACCTCAGGGGGGCGTCTGGCTACACCTTC.

The chain joins TRBV14 to TRBJ1-1, with TRBD1 matching over 7 bases. CDR1 and CDR2 from the germline V gene are SGHDN and FVKESK. CDR3 size: 16 residues. After removal of 4 bases from V and 4 bases from J, the junction contained 12 bases not matched to a gene. The CDR3 reads CASSRPGQLISTEAFF. CDR3 coding DNA: TGTGCCAGCAGCCGACCGGGACAGTTGATTTCCACTGAAGCTTTCTTT.

This clone was seen only a few times. The chain is built from TRBV6-4 and TRBJ2-6; D remains ambiguous. V was clipped by 3 bases and J by 0 bases, with 9 bases between them. The CDR3 is made up of 16 amino acids. CDR1 MRHNA and CDR2 SNTAGT come from the germline V gene. As DNA, the CDR3 is TGTGCCAGCAGTGAACGAGTTGCCTCTGGGGCCAACGTCCTGACTTTC. Amino acid sequence: CASSERVASGANVLTF.

The V and J genes are TRBV5-4 and TRBJ1-6, with 7 bases matching TRBD1. CDR3 size: 15 residues. Germline CDR1 SGHNT, CDR2 YYREEE (reference sequence). V shed 5 bases and J 6 bases; nucleotides not matched to a gene: 8. The CDR3 DNA follows: TGTGCCAGCAGTGAGGGGGCGAAATTTAATTCACCCCTCCACTTT. As protein: CASSEGAKFNSPLHF.

The V and J genes are TRBV11-2 and TRBJ1-3; TRBD1 matches at 7 bases. Looked up from germline, CDR1 is SGHAT and CDR2 is FQNNGV. The CDR3 spans 17 residues. V shed 1 base and J 0 bases; nucleotides not matched to a gene: 6. The CDR3 loop is CASSLVGQRFSGNTIYF. The CDR3 coding sequence is TGTGCCAGCAGCTTAGTGGGACAGAGATTCTCTGGAAACACCATATATTTT. Variable domain in full (rest from reference TRBV11-2 and TRBJ1-3): EAGVAQSPRYKIIEKRQSVAFWCNPISGHATLYWYQQILGQGPKLLIQFQNNGVVDDSQLPKDRFSAERLKGVDSTLKIQPAKLEDSAVYLCASSLVGQRFSGNTIYFGEGSWLTVV.

The chain combines TRBV18 with TRBJ2-7; TRBD1 might be the D (5 bases). V was cut by 6 bases and J by 4 bases, with 13 bases left in between. In germline, CDR1 is KGHSH, CDR2 LQKENI. This CDR3 region has 13 residues. CDR3 nucleotide sequence: TGTGCCAGCTCGCCGACAGAAGGATACGAGCAGTACTTC. Translation: CASSPTEGYEQYF. Using reference TRBV18 and TRBJ2-7 for the parts outside the CDR3, the full variable domain is NAGVMQNPRHLVRRRGQEARLRCSPMKGHSHVYWYRQLPEEGLKFMVYLQKENIIDESGMPKERFSAEFPKEGPSILRIQQVVRGDSAAYFCASSPTEGYEQYFGPGTRLTVT.

This chain connects TRBV9 to TRBJ1-2, with 9 bases identical to TRBD1. The germline V gene has CDR1 SGDLS and CDR2 YYNGEE. CDR3 length: 18 residues. With 2 bases clipped from V and 6 bases from J, the junction kept 17 bases outside the gene matches. CDR3 nucleotide sequence: TGTGCCAGCAGCGTCCTCGGTACACCGGGACAGGGTGGGCATGGCTACACCTTC. Its translation: CASSVLGTPGQGGHGYTF.

This sequence joins TRBV7-2 and TRBJ2-1; D is perhaps TRBD2 (5 bases). This CDR3 region has 15 residues. CDR1 is SGHTA and CDR2 is FQGNSA in the germline V gene. Trimming shortened V by 1 base and J by 7 bases, and 14 bases separated the two germline ends. The CDR3 DNA reads as TGTGCCAGCAGCTTAGAAGCGCGAGGAGGTAATGAGCAGTTCTTC. Its translation is CASSLEARGGNEQFF.

The chain uses TRBV7-9 and TRBJ1-3; maybe TRBD1 (6 bases). Germline lookup yields CDR1 SEHNR and CDR2 FQNEAQ (reference sequence). There are 19 residues in the CDR3. V was shortened by 3 bases and J by 0 bases, with 21 bases between the two germline ends. CDR3 nucleotide sequence: TGTGCCAGCAGCTTTGTATTGAGCCTGGGGACAAACTCTGGAAACACCATATATTTT. The encoded protein is CASSFVLSLGTNSGNTIYF.

The chain links TRBV7-9 to TRBJ2-5, with 8 nucleotides matching TRBD1. The ends lost 4 bases at V and 7 bases at J; junction bases unmatched: 11. The CDR3 totals 15 residues. CDR1 is SEHNR, CDR2 FQNEAQ, per germline (reference sequence). The CDR3 loop is CASSSSRGQGTTQYF. The DNA of the CDR3 is TGTGCCAGCAGCTCCAGCAGAGGACAGGGCACGACCCAGTACTTC.

The chain is built from TRBV6-5 and TRBJ1-3; D not resolved. The V gene lost 0 bases and the J gene lost 4 bases, with 10 bases spanning the gap. The CDR3 runs to 15 residues. In germline, CDR1 is MNHEY, CDR2 SVGAGI. CDR3 loop: CASSYSTGFGNTIYF. In DNA, the CDR3 is TGTGCCAGCAGTTACTCGACCGGGTTCGGAAACACCATATATTTT.

This chain links TRBV6-6 with TRBJ2-7, with D possibly matching TRBD2 (5 bases). The CDR3 loop spans 13 amino acids. With 7 bases removed from V and 0 bases from J, the gap between germline ends came to 10 bases. Germline values: CDR1 MNHNY, CDR2 SVGAGI (reference sequence). The CDR3 region has the DNA TGTGCCAGCACCCTCGGGAACTCCTACGAGCAGTACTTC. It encodes CASTLGNSYEQYF.

The chain is built from TRBV5-5 and TRBJ2-7, with a possible D match to TRBD1 (6 bases). CDR3 size: 13 residues. Germline CDR1 is SGHKS and CDR2 is YYEKEE (reference sequence). V was trimmed by 4 bases and J by 4 bases, leaving 12 bases between them. The CDR3 bases are TGTGCCAGCAGCCCACAGGGTGTATACGAGCAGTACTTC. It translates to CASSPQGVYEQYF.

J is TRBJ2-7 and V is TRBV7-3; 7 nucleotides agree with TRBD1. The germline V gene encodes CDR1 SGHTA and CDR2 FQGTGA. The V gene end was trimmed by 5 bases and the J gene end by 7 bases; junction bases not matched to a gene: 11. CDR3 length equals 14 residues. CDR3 DNA sequence: TGTGCCAGCAGCACCGGATTAGGACAGGCTGAGCAGTACTTC. It specifies CASSTGLGQAEQYF.

This clone has a single count. The gene calls are TRBV19 and TRBJ1-1, with D tentatively TRBD1 (6 bases). Germline-derived CDR1 and CDR2 are LNHDA and SQIVND (reference sequence). The CDR3 has 12 residues. V was trimmed by 2 bases and J by 7 bases, leaving 8 bases between them. The CDR3 DNA reads as TGTGCCAGTAGTATAAGCAGGGGTGAAGCTTTCTTT. Encoded protein: CASSISRGEAFF.

The chain employs TRBV15 and TRBJ1-2; D may be TRBD1 (6 bases). The germline gives CDR1 LNHNV, CDR2 YYDKDF (reference sequence). This CDR3 region has 15 residues. V shed 0 bases and J shed 1 base, with 9 bases lying between them. The CDR3 loop is CATSRETGFNYGYTF. CDR3 nucleotides: TGTGCCACCAGCAGAGAGACAGGTTTTAACTATGGCTACACCTTC.

The rearrangement links TRBV6-5 to TRBJ2-7, with 8 bases matching TRBD1. This CDR3 region has 16 residues. With V trimmed by 4 bases and J by 3 bases, 11 bases remained unmatched. Germline loops: CDR1 MNHEY, CDR2 SVGAGI. The CDR3 region is CASSWGRPGGVYEQYF. CDR3 nucleotides: TGTGCCAGCAGTTGGGGGCGGCCAGGGGGCGTCTACGAGCAGTACTTC.

This clone was detected only once. The rearrangement uses TRBV19 and TRBJ1-3; D might be TRBD1 (5 bases). This CDR3 region has 15 residues. Trimming removed 5 bases from V and 0 bases from J, with 11 bases in between. CDR1 and CDR2 from the germline V gene are LNHDA and SQIVND (reference sequence). This chain's CDR3 is CASSPRGGSGNTIYF. The CDR3 nucleotides read TGTGCCAGTAGTCCCCGCGGGGGCTCTGGAAACACCATATATTTT.